These 28 T cell receptor beta chains were sequenced from one sample in a study of cytomegalovirus exposure and HLA in healthy donors. PCR was performed using 60 Vbeta and 13 Jbeta primers. Repertoires were generated with immunoSEQ multiplex PCR, while TCRdb's copy carries only in-frame clones and drops some. The sample contains 100,000 to 150,000 clones, more than 60% of which appear only once. The sequenced sample consisted of PBMCs. The source of these receptors is a young woman in good health and CMV-seronegative.

The genes are TRBV7-6 and TRBJ2-7, with TRBD2 identical over 7 bases. Germline assignment: CDR1 SGHVS and CDR2 FNYEAQ. This CDR3 has 16 amino acids. After removal of 4 bases from V and 3 bases from J, the junction contained 12 bases not matched to a gene. The CDR3 loop is CASSSWPGLNVYEQYF. CDR3 nucleotide sequence: TGTGCCAGCAGCTCCTGGCCGGGACTAAACGTCTACGAGCAGTACTTC. The full variable domain, its missing parts supplied by reference TRBV7-6 and TRBJ2-7, is GAGVSQSPRYKVTKRGQDVALRCDPISGHVSLYWYRQALGQGPEFLTYFNYEAQQDKSGLPNDRFSAERPEGSISTLTIQRTEQRDSAMYRCASSSWPGLNVYEQYFGPGTRLTVT.

This clone was observed a single time. The V gene is TRBV4-2, the J gene TRBJ2-7; 9 positions match TRBD2. The junction had 11 bases not matched to a gene; V was cut back by 0 bases and J by 11 bases. The CDR3 has 15 residues. Germline CDR1 reads LGHNA; CDR2 reads YNFKEQ. This chain's CDR3 is CASSQEQSGRPPKYF. The CDR3 coding sequence is TGTGCCAGCAGCCAAGAGCAGAGCGGGAGGCCCCCGAAGTACTTC.

As regards this clone: Relative to the germline gene, one junction end is altered; a read error may explain this. Other DNA sequences within the sample encode an identical CDR3. This rearrangement joins TRBV4-1 to TRBJ2-5; D is perhaps TRBD1 (6 bases). From germline, CDR1 is MGHRA and CDR2 YSYEKL. This CDR3 is 14 amino acids long. The DNA of the CDR3 is TGTGCCAGCAGGGCCCAGGGGCTCCAAGAGACCCAGTACTTC. Residues: CASRAQGLQETQYF.

This clone was counted a few times. This chain uses TRBV6-5 with TRBJ1-1, with D possibly matching TRBD1 (5 bases). Trimming removed 4 bases from V and 9 bases from J, with 12 bases in between. In germline, CDR1 is MNHEY, CDR2 SVGAGI. CDR3 length: 12 residues. CDR3 nucleotides: TGTGCCAGCAGTTTGGGGCAGGGCAAAGCTTTCTTT. Its translation is CASSLGQGKAFF.

The CDR3 region has the DNA TGTGCCAGCAGCCCTAGCGGGCTCCAAGAGACCCAGTACTTC. The encoded protein is CASSPSGLQETQYF. The chain recombines TRBV5-4 with TRBJ2-5, with TRBD2 matching 8 bases. The CDR3 is made up of 14 amino acids. Trimming took 4 bases from V and 1 from J; bases not matched to a gene: 3. Per the germline V gene, CDR1 is SGHNT and CDR2 is YYREEE (reference sequence).

The chain combines TRBV9 with TRBJ1-2; 8 nucleotides align to TRBD1. The CDR3 has 14 amino acids. Germline loops: CDR1 SGDLS, CDR2 YYNGEE. The ends lost 3 bases at V and 13 bases at J; junction bases unmatched: 14. The CDR3 here is CASSGQADRELGTF. CDR3 DNA: TGTGCCAGCAGCGGGCAAGCGGACAGGGAGTTAGGCACCTTC.

This clone was counted only a few times. The chain joins TRBV11-2 to TRBJ1-3, with D possibly being TRBD1 (5 bases). The V gene's germline CDR1 is SGHAT and CDR2 FQNNGV. This CDR3 is built from 15 residues. Trimming took off 2 bases at V and 0 bases at J, with 8 bases between the two ends. As DNA, the CDR3 is TGTGCCAGCAGCTTATTGGGGCACTCTGGAAACACCATATATTTT. Translating gives CASSLLGHSGNTIYF. The full variable domain, completed using reference TRBV11-2 and TRBJ1-3, is EAGVAQSPRYKIIEKRQSVAFWCNPISGHATLYWYQQILGQGPKLLIQFQNNGVVDDSQLPKDRFSAERLKGVDSTLKIQPAKLEDSAVYLCASSLLGHSGNTIYFGEGSWLTVV.

For this clone: One end of the junction varies from germline; a read error may be responsible. The chain joins TRBV2 to TRBJ1-1; D is ambiguous. Germline loops: CDR1 SNHLY, CDR2 FYNNEI. This CDR3 spans 13 amino acids. The CDR3 protein is CASPPGLKTEAFF. CDR3 coding DNA: TGTGCCAGCCCGCCGGGGTTGAAAACTGAAGCTTTCTTT. The full variable domain, with the rest looked up from reference TRBV2 and TRBJ1-1, is EPEVTQTPSHQVTQMGQEVILRCVPISNHLYFYWYRQILGQKVEFLVSFYNNEISEKSEIFDDQFSVERPDGSNFTLKIRSTKLEDSAMYFCASPPGLKTEAFFGQGTRLTVV.

The chain links TRBV10-3 to TRBJ2-1; 8 nucleotides match TRBD2. This CDR3 spans 13 amino acids. V lost 8 bases, J lost 5 bases, and 5 bases stayed unmatched. The V gene's germline CDR1 is ENHRY and CDR2 SYGVKD. For the CDR3, the DNA is TGTGCCATCGCGACTAGCGTTAACAATGAGCAGTTCTTC. Amino acids: CAIATSVNNEQFF.

This clone showed up just once. The rearrangement joins TRBV4-1 to TRBJ2-1; TRBD2 might be the D (7 bases). V lost 3 bases, J lost 9 bases, and 24 bases lay in between. CDR3 length: 17 residues. CDR1 and CDR2 from the germline V gene are MGHRA and YSYEKL. CDR3 DNA: TGCGCCAGCAGCCATCTCCTGGGGAGGGGGAGGGGGAGTGAGCAGTTCTTC. It codes for CASSHLLGRGRGSEQFF.

As to this clone: The sample contains more than one DNA sequence encoding this CDR3. The rearrangement uses TRBV7-2 and TRBJ2-7; D call uncertain. This CDR3 has 14 amino acids. The V gene's germline CDR1 is SGHTA and CDR2 FQGNSA. Trimming removed 1 base from V and 0 bases from J, with 7 bases in between. This chain's CDR3 is CASSLGPGSYEQYF. In DNA form, the CDR3 reads TGTGCCAGCAGCTTAGGACCGGGCTCCTACGAGCAGTACTTC.

The gene calls are TRBV23-1 and TRBJ1-5; tentatively, D is TRBD1 (6 bases). TRBV23-1 is an ORF, with its function uncertain. The CDR3 runs 15 residues. Trimming took off 5 bases at V and 2 bases at J, with 13 bases between the two ends. CDR3 residues: CASSVGALGNQPQHF. CDR3 bases: TGCGCCAGCAGTGTGGGGGCTTTGGGCAATCAGCCCCAGCATTTT.

The chain is built from TRBV5-6 and TRBJ1-3, with D possibly matching TRBD1 (5 bases). In germline, CDR1 is SGHDT, CDR2 YYEEEE. This CDR3 is built from 15 residues. V lost 1 base to trimming and J lost 2 bases, with 10 bases between them. DNA for the CDR3: TGTGCCAGCAGCTTGCCAGGGCCCCCTGGAAACACCATATATTTT. Amino acids: CASSLPGPPGNTIYF.

In this sample, this clone turned up a few times. The rearrangement joins TRBV4-1 to TRBJ1-2, with 9 bases that match TRBD1. V was clipped by 8 bases and J by 6 bases; unmatched bases: 7. CDR1 MGHRA and CDR2 YSYEKL come from the germline V gene. The CDR3 covers 13 residues. CDR3 coding DNA: TGCGCCAGCCGACCGACAGGGGGTAATGGCTACACCTTC. It yields the protein CASRPTGGNGYTF.

The V call is TRBV7-6, the J call TRBJ2-5; the D is unclear. The germline V and J ends were trimmed by 4 bases and 0 bases, with 18 bases remaining between them. CDR3 length: 17 amino acids. Germline CDR1 SGHVS, CDR2 FNYEAQ. The CDR3 protein is CASSSLTVDTYQETQYF. The CDR3 region has the DNA TGTGCCAGCAGCTCACTGACCGTTGACACGTACCAAGAGACCCAGTACTTC.

This chain links TRBV27 with TRBJ2-7; 7 nucleotides agree with TRBD2. CDR3 length: 14 residues. Looked up from germline, CDR1 is MNHEY and CDR2 is SMNVEV (reference sequence). Trimming cost V 5 bases and J 0 bases; bases outside gene matches: 4. Here the CDR3 reads CASSTRDYSYEQYF. CDR3 nucleotides: TGTGCCAGCAGTACCCGGGACTACTCCTACGAGCAGTACTTC.

The rearrangement links TRBV6-1 to TRBJ2-7, with 10 bases fitting TRBD1. V trimming: 6 bases; J trimming: 1 base; junction bases outside the gene matches: 6. Germline CDR1 is MNHNS and CDR2 is SASEGT. The CDR3 covers 15 residues. For the CDR3, the DNA is TGTGCCAGCAGCTCCGGGACAGGGGTTTCCTACGAGCAGTACTTC. Translated: CASSSGTGVSYEQYF.

This chain joins TRBV11-2 and TRBJ2-5; TRBD2 agrees at 7 bases. CDR3 length equals 16 residues. After removal of 2 bases from V and 4 bases from J, the junction contained 10 bases not matched to a gene. Germline CDR1 and CDR2: SGHAT and FQNNGV. The CDR3 reads CASSLLGRERGETQYF. As DNA, the CDR3 is TGTGCCAGCAGCTTATTGGGGCGGGAGCGAGGAGAGACCCAGTACTTC.

This chain joins TRBV11-2 and TRBJ2-6; D gene ambiguous. CDR3 length: 16 amino acids. Germline V gene data show CDR1 as SGHAT and CDR2 as FQNNGV. V was trimmed by 1 base and J by 1 base, leaving 8 bases between them. CDR3 region: CASSLGPESGANVLTF. The CDR3 DNA reads as TGTGCCAGCAGCTTAGGGCCTGAATCTGGGGCCAACGTCCTGACTTTC.

The V call is TRBV2, the J call TRBJ2-5; D call uncertain. The ends were cut back, 4 bases at V and 5 bases at J, with 8 bases in the middle. CDR3 size: 12 residues. The germline V gene has CDR1 SNHLY and CDR2 FYNNEI. In DNA, the CDR3 is TGTGCCAGCAGTGGAACTCGGGAGACCCAGTACTTC. Protein product: CASSGTRETQYF. The whole variable domain, filled in from reference TRBV2 and TRBJ2-5, reads EPEVTQTPSHQVTQMGQEVILRCVPISNHLYFYWYRQILGQKVEFLVSFYNNEISEKSEIFDDQFSVERPDGSNFTLKIRSTKLEDSAMYFCASSGTRETQYFGPGTRLLVL.

The chain carries TRBV7-9 and TRBJ1-1; 7 nucleotides agree with TRBD1. The trim removed 10 bases at V and 3 bases at J, leaving 11 bases unmatched. Germline V lookup: CDR1 SEHNR, CDR2 FQNEAQ (reference sequence). This CDR3 is 14 amino acids long. The CDR3 DNA reads TGTGCCACCTTTAGACAGGGCGTGGACACTGAAGCTTTCTTT. This translates into CATFRQGVDTEAFF.

The V call is TRBV15, the J call TRBJ2-7; 9 positions match TRBD2. The CDR3 length is 17 residues. Trimming took 0 bases from V and 3 from J; bases not matched to a gene: 9. Germline CDR1 LNHNV, CDR2 YYDKDF (reference sequence). The CDR3 DNA reads as TGTGCCACCAGCAGAGATTACGCGGGAGGGGCGAACTACGAGCAGTACTTC. The encoded protein is CATSRDYAGGANYEQYF.

The chain recombines TRBV6-1 with TRBJ1-4, with a possible D match to TRBD1 (5 bases). Germline V lookup: CDR1 MNHNS, CDR2 SASEGT. The V and J ends lost 2 bases and 5 bases respectively, with 15 bases between them. The CDR3 has 16 residues. CDR3 in DNA: TGTGCCAGCAGTGAAATGCGGGGTAAGGGGAATGAAAAACTGTTTTTT. It specifies CASSEMRGKGNEKLFF.

The rearrangement joins TRBV27 to TRBJ2-1; 9 bases are shared with TRBD1. The CDR3 runs to 15 residues. V lost 3 bases to trimming and J lost 4 bases; unmatched junction nucleotides: 4. Looked up from germline, CDR1 is MNHEY and CDR2 is SMNVEV (reference sequence). This CDR3 is CASSFIGQGYNEQFF. CDR3 nucleotide sequence: TGTGCCAGCAGTTTTATCGGACAGGGGTACAATGAGCAGTTCTTC.

This chain links TRBV7-9 with TRBJ2-1; 9 bases line up with TRBD2. The length of the CDR3 is 15 residues. CDR1 SEHNR and CDR2 FQNEAQ come from the germline V gene (reference sequence). V dropped 5 bases and J dropped 2; count of bases not matched to a gene: 4. For the CDR3, the DNA is TGTGCCAGCAGCCCGACTAGCGGAGCCTACAATGAGCAGTTCTTC. Residues: CASSPTSGAYNEQFF.

The rearrangement links TRBV4-1 to TRBJ1-1; possible D gene TRBD1, 5 bases. Trimming shortened V by 1 base and J by 10 bases, and 19 bases separated the two germline ends. This CDR3 region has 15 residues. CDR1 MGHRA and CDR2 YSYEKL come from the germline V gene. The CDR3 nucleotides are TGCGCCAGCAGCCAAGCCGGAGGGGCTGGGGGGTCAGCTTTCTTT. Encoded protein: CASSQAGGAGGSAFF.

The chain employs TRBV6-6 and TRBJ2-1; TRBD2 matches at 15 bases. The V gene's germline CDR1 is MNHNY and CDR2 SVGAGI (reference sequence). The V segment lost 7 bases and the J segment 10 bases; nucleotides outside the gene matches: 8. This CDR3 is 15 amino acids long. The CDR3 loop is CASTTGLAGGREQFF. CDR3 bases: TGTGCCAGCACTACGGGACTAGCGGGAGGTAGGGAGCAGTTCTTC.

The chain uses TRBV5-1 and TRBJ2-2; D unclear. Trimming left V 2 bases short and J 1 base short, with 6 bases between. This CDR3 comprises 14 residues. The germline V gene has CDR1 SGHRS and CDR2 YFSETQ. The CDR3 spells CASSFNKNTGELFF. The CDR3 region has the DNA TGCGCCAGCAGCTTTAACAAGAACACCGGGGAGCTGTTTTTT.